Following are 16 T cell receptor beta chains from one sample sequenced in a study of somatic mutations in cytotoxic T cells in rheumatoid arthritis. Sequenced by immunoSEQ multiplex PCR; TCRdb stores in-frame clones only, minus some. The sample has roughly 35,000 clones; about four fifths are singletons. What was sequenced was CD8+ T cells sorted from blood. These receptors were collected from a man aged 40-49 years in good health.

The rearrangement joins TRBV27 to TRBJ2-1; TRBD2 matches at 9 bases. With 6 bases clipped from V and 2 bases from J, the junction kept 2 bases outside the gene matches. The germline gives CDR1 MNHEY, CDR2 SMNVEV (reference sequence). CDR3 size: 14 residues. CDR3: CASRLAGPYNEQFF. The CDR3, as DNA: TGTGCCAGCAGACTAGCGGGCCCCTACAATGAGCAGTTCTTC.

The rearrangement links TRBV28 to TRBJ1-2, with D tentatively TRBD1 (6 bases). V lost 2 bases to trimming and J lost 4 bases, with 17 bases between them. Germline-derived CDR1 and CDR2 are MDHEN and SYDVKM. This CDR3 comprises 16 residues. The CDR3 protein is CASSLPATDSSYGYTF. The CDR3 nucleotides are TGTGCCAGCAGTTTACCCGCTACGGACAGTTCCTATGGCTACACCTTC.

V gene TRBV27 combines with J gene TRBJ2-2, with D perhaps matching TRBD2 (5 bases). This CDR3 is 17 amino acids long. V dropped 7 bases and J dropped 5 bases, with 23 bases sitting between them. Germline CDR1 reads MNHEY; CDR2 reads SMNVEV (reference sequence). The CDR3 spells CASKVQGRPTGTGELFF. The CDR3 DNA sequence: TGTGCCAGCAAAGTGCAAGGGCGCCCAACGGGGACCGGGGAGCTGTTTTTT.

The chain recombines TRBV30 with TRBJ2-2; D is unclear. Trimming removed 2 bases at V and 7 bases at J, with 5 bases between. Germline values: CDR1 GTSNPN, CDR2 SVGIG (reference sequence). This CDR3 contains 11 residues. This CDR3 is CAWSPGGELFF. The CDR3 DNA sequence: TGTGCCTGGAGTCCCGGCGGGGAGCTGTTTTTT.

The chain carries TRBV5-6 and TRBJ1-2; D remains ambiguous. Trimming took off 0 bases at V and 4 bases at J, with 7 bases between the two ends. The CDR3 is 13 amino acids. Germline assignment: CDR1 SGHDT and CDR2 YYEEEE. In DNA form, the CDR3 reads TGTGCCAGCAGCTTGGATCCAGTCTATGGCTACACCTTC. It encodes CASSLDPVYGYTF.

The chain uses TRBV14 and TRBJ2-4; TRBD1 matches at 11 bases. Per the germline V gene, CDR1 is SGHDN and CDR2 is FVKESK. J lost 0 bases, V lost 4 bases, and 5 bases had no gene match. This CDR3 is 17 amino acids long. CDR3 in DNA: TGTGCCAGCAGCCGCCGGACAGGGGGCGAAGCCAAAAACATTCAGTACTTC. The encoded protein is CASSRRTGGEAKNIQYF.

The genes are TRBV6-5 and TRBJ2-7; the match to TRBD2 covers 13 bases. V lost 3 bases to trimming and J lost 2 bases; unmatched junction nucleotides: 1. The germline gives CDR1 MNHEY, CDR2 SVGAGI. The length of the CDR3 is 15 residues. CDR3: CASSYGTSGTYEQYF. For the CDR3, the DNA is TGTGCCAGCAGTTATGGGACTAGCGGGACCTACGAGCAGTACTTC.

The rearrangement uses TRBV15 and TRBJ2-2; unclear D gene. V lost 1 base, J lost 6 bases, and 12 bases lay in between. The CDR3 spans 15 residues. Germline V gene data show CDR1 as LNHNV and CDR2 as YYDKDF (reference sequence). The DNA for the CDR3 is TGTGCCACCAGCAGAGTGGCGGACGGCCCCGGGGAGCTGTTTTTT. It encodes CATSRVADGPGELFF.

The chain uses TRBV7-2 and TRBJ1-3, with 10 bases fitting TRBD1. In germline, CDR1 is SGHTA, CDR2 FQGNSA. The CDR3 covers 17 residues. V shed 2 bases and J 3 bases; nucleotides not matched to a gene: 7. This CDR3 is CASSLRGQGVFGNTIYF. DNA of the CDR3: TGTGCCAGCAGCTTACGAGGACAGGGGGTATTTGGAAACACCATATATTTT.

This clone showed up just once. This chain uses TRBV28 with TRBJ2-3, with D perhaps matching TRBD1 or TRBD2 (5 bases each). Germline lookup yields CDR1 MDHEN and CDR2 SYDVKM. Trimming stripped 3 bases from V and 0 bases from J, with 10 bases between. The CDR3 totals 15 residues. The CDR3 region has the DNA TGTGCCAGCAGTTTCCCGGGGACCAGCACAGATACGCAGTATTTT. Protein: CASSFPGTSTDTQYF.

The chain employs TRBV7-6 and TRBJ2-7, with 7 nucleotides matching TRBD1. The germline V gene has CDR1 SGHVS and CDR2 FNYEAQ. The CDR3 is made up of 14 amino acids. Trimming at V came to 5 bases and at J to 2 bases, leaving 6 bases not matched to a gene. The CDR3 DNA reads TGTGCCAGCAGCCCCGGACAGGTACCCTACGAGCAGTACTTC. Translation gives CASSPGQVPYEQYF.

The CDR3 here is CASSYRDNEQFF. The CDR3 DNA reads as TGTGCCAGCAGTTATAGGGACAATGAGCAGTTCTTC. The chain is built from TRBV6-5 and TRBJ2-1, with D unresolved. The germline CDR1 and CDR2 sequences are MNHEY and SVGAGI. The CDR3 covers 12 residues. The germline V and J ends were trimmed by 3 bases and 5 bases, with 5 bases remaining between them.

The rearrangement links TRBV7-6 to TRBJ1-4; 7 bases are shared with TRBD1. The CDR3 is made up of 17 amino acids. Trimming cost V 2 bases and J 1 base; bases outside gene matches: 7. Per the germline V gene, CDR1 is SGHVS and CDR2 is FNYEAQ. The CDR3 DNA sequence: TGTGCCAGCAGCTTAAGGGCAGGGGGGAGAACTAATGAAAAACTGTTTTTT. Translating it yields CASSLRAGGRTNEKLFF.

In DNA form, the CDR3 reads TGTGCCAGCAGTCCCCTCTTACGGACTGAAGCTTTCTTT. Translating it yields CASSPLLRTEAFF. The chain combines TRBV27 with TRBJ1-1; D not certain. The CDR3 totals 13 residues. The V end was cut by 5 bases, the J end by 5 bases, with 12 bases between. Germline assignment: CDR1 MNHEY and CDR2 SMNVEV (reference sequence).

In nucleotides, the CDR3 is TGTGCCAGCAGTTCGGCAGGGTATACCTACGAGCAGTACTTC. Amino acids: CASSSAGYTYEQYF. The genes are TRBV27 and TRBJ2-7, with a weak D call TRBD1 (5 bases). V was cut by 4 bases and J by 2 bases, with 12 bases left in between. The CDR3 is 14 residues long. CDR1 and CDR2 (germline): MNHEY, SMNVEV (reference sequence).

The V call is TRBV28, the J call TRBJ1-1; D might be TRBD1 (5 bases). This CDR3 contains 14 residues. Looked up from germline, CDR1 is MDHEN and CDR2 is SYDVKM. V was clipped by 5 bases and J by 4 bases, with 14 bases between them. The CDR3 nucleotides read TGTGCCAGCAGTCTCTCCTGGAGGGGCACTGAAGCTTTCTTT. Translation gives CASSLSWRGTEAFF.